This T cell receptor (beta chain) comes out of a study of CD8 T cells in ankylosing spondylitis. Regarding the study as a whole: Apparently characteristic of ankylosing spondylitis blood was a TCR beta motif (fewer than 10 highly homologous variants).

TCRdb re-analysed the 5' RACE reads in MiXCR, keeping a single row per CDR3 protein. This sample yields about 800,000 distinct CDR3 sequences, of which around 11% are seen a single time; approximately 0.5% belongs to the top ten. Points on this clonotype: As yet, its antigen is unknown.

The length of the CDR3 is 15 residues. Germline V CDR1 and CDR2: DFQATT, SNEGSKA (reference sequence). The V end was cut by 6 bases, the J end by 1 base, with 16 bases between. The sequence derives from a male donor with ankylosing spondylitis. V usage is TRBV20-1 and J usage is TRBJ2-4; D may be TRBD1 or TRBD2 (6 bases each). Sequencing was done on a sample of blood, either unsorted or a sorted T cell fraction (not recorded which). CDR3 sequence (DNA): TGCAGTGCCAGAAGGGGGGAAGGGGCCAAAAACATTCAGTACTTC. This codes for CSARRGEGAKNIQYF.